This T cell receptor beta chain is drawn from a study of blood T cells in healthy people across ages. Background on the study: Every two T cells gave about one barcoded beta molecule via template switching.

Study findings and constraints: Diversity was higher, and naive CD4+ cells more numerous, in long-lived donors than in aged donors.

Each donor gave ten milliliters of peripheral blood. This clonotype was seen only a few times. Its antigen is not known. A second PCR, run for roughly 6 to 11 cycles, used a sample-barcoded 5' primer plus a J-beta primer mix. Using its own MiXCR run on the 5' RACE reads, TCRdb lists one record per CDR3 protein. The table has fewer than 900,000 distinct CDR3 sequences, under 40% seen once. Sample: blood. This clonotype originated in a man aged 18 to 30 in good health.

The CDR3 DNA follows: TGCAGTGCTATAGCGGGCGGGGAGTATGAGCAGTACTTC. Translation: CSAIAGGEYEQYF. This chain joins TRBV20-1 and TRBJ2-7; 7 bases line up with TRBD2. CDR3 length: 13 amino acids. The V gene's germline CDR1 is DFQATT and CDR2 SNEGSKA (reference sequence). V lost 4 bases, J lost 7 bases, and 10 bases stayed unmatched.